This TCR beta chain was sequenced for a study of blood T cell repertoires in COVID-19 (TCRdb year 2020). Background for the entire study: Samples covering the acute and convalescent phases of COVID-19 were provided by collaborators in the United States, Italy and Spain. Where available, HLA class I and class II types were taken from metadata supplied by the sample provider and were not determined by assay-based typing. The repertoires were made available in a free public database intended to serve as a resource for research on the immune response to SARS-CoV-2. Sample metadata almost always included a de-identified subject ID, COVID-19 status, age in years and sex. The material from the prospective study consisted of cDNA or gDNA derived from T cells, B-cell-depleted T cells, or PBMCs. The samples were drawn from two sources: the first 160 participants of the ongoing ImmuneRACE study, and some 1,300 subjects contributed by 6 global collaborators. Deeply sampled blood TCRbeta repertoires from subjects exposed to, actively infected with, or recovered from COVID-19 were included in the dataset. The research as a whole found: The quantity of clinical and demographic metadata differed by source and by participant and was supplied without curation.

The immunoSEQ Assay, a bias-controlled multiplex PCR, was used to amplify TCRbeta CDR3 regions from genomic DNA. As for the original processing: The number of nucleated cells in each sample was estimated by amplification of reference gene primers within the assay. Sequence reads were collapsed and filtered to measure the absolute abundance of every unique TCRbeta CDR3 rearrangement. For each sample, productive Simpson clonality was calculated as the square root of Simpson's diversity index over productive rearrangements. The table was pulled from immuneACCESS by TCRdb, which kept in-frame rearrangements only. Such tables lose some clones; where checked, under half of the loss comes from unresolved V genes, and the rest has no known cause. The DNA gave D and trimming, while V, J and clone size come from that table. The sample profile shows roughly 140,000 clones; 65% to 80% of them were found once. Clones ranked in the top ten supply around 4% of the sample.

Collaborating institutions collected whole blood in K2EDTA tubes following their own protocols. For TCRbeta analysis, collaborator samples were shipped as frozen whole blood, as isolated PBMCs, or as DNA extracted from either sample type. CDR1 and CDR2 were assigned from the germline V gene as MNHEY and SVGAGI. V is pruned by 2 bases and J by 5 bases, leaving 8 bases of the junction without a gene match. The CDR3 starts with the cysteine, ends with the phenylalanine, and has 15 residues. Only the CDR3 part of the read is kept: 45 bases, read in frame from the first base. As to this clone: Its antigen is still unknown. Nothing much larger sits one base from this clone, and base qualities are not available.

This receptor was taken from a man between 60 and 70 years old with acute or convalescent COVID-19. The material sequenced was peripheral blood. This chain is built from TRBV6-5 and TRBJ2-5, with 7 central nucleotides matching TRBD1. The nucleotides read TGTGCCAGCAGTTACGGGACAGTCCAAGGGGAGACCCAGTACTTC. Translated, it gives CASSYGTVQGETQYF.